Detailed here is one T cell receptor beta chain. Its antigen is unidentified. V was shortened by 8 bases and J by 0 bases, with 10 bases between the two germline ends. Germline V lookup: CDR1 GTSNPN, CDR2 SVGIG (reference sequence). The CDR3 extends over 13 amino acids. For TCRbeta, the library was prepared with unique molecular identifiers. TCRdb re-called the PCR reads with MiXCR, one entry per CDR3 protein. The data contain 130,000 to 150,000 distinct CDR3 sequences, 8% to 10% of them seen just once; the ten biggest clones take up around 18%. The data derive from a study of T-cell reconstitution after alpha-beta-depleted transplantation in children. Study findings and constraints: By about two months after transplant, alpha-beta T cells reportedly arose from several hundred graft clones that had expanded. The high TCRbeta diversity at day 60 in some patients came from surviving recipient T cells and thymic progenitors.

The source material was PBMCs, mostly from graft donor cells, sampled 180 days after TCRalphabeta/CD19-depleted stem cell transplant. The chain uses TRBV30 and TRBJ2-2, with D uncertain. The sequence came from a female patient aged 2-10 years who had a stem cell transplant for congenital amegakaryocytic thrombocytopenia, so the T cells may come from the graft donor. Here the CDR3 reads CAVQFPNTGELFF. For the CDR3, the DNA is TGTGCCGTCCAGTTTCCGAACACCGGGGAGCTGTTTTTT.